Below are 23 T cell receptor beta chains sequenced from a single sample in a study of T-cell memory formation after mild COVID-19. TCRdb reprocessed the 5' RACE reads via MiXCR and lists one record per CDR3 protein. The sample includes roughly 410,000 distinct CDR3 sequences, 20% to 25% seen only once; the top ten take roughly 9.7%. Input material: PBMCs or a T cell subset sorted from them (not recorded which). These receptors all stem from an adult woman who had mild COVID-19 (a few samples of this study predate the infection). Cell type and time point are not known.

This clonotype was counted a few times. The chain recombines TRBV12-3 or TRBV12-4 with TRBJ1-2; 7 nucleotides match TRBD1. The V and J ends lost 6 bases and 8 bases, in that order; junction bases with no gene match: 6. This CDR3 spans 12 amino acids. The CDR3, as DNA: TGTGCCAGCAGGAAACAGGGGTCCGGCTACACCTTC. Its protein is CASRKQGSGYTF.

This rearrangement joins TRBV7-2 to TRBJ2-5; 7 bases match TRBD2. This CDR3 comprises 17 residues. Germline trimming cut 1 base from V and 0 bases from J; bases unmatched to any gene: 8. The germline V gene encodes CDR1 SGHTA and CDR2 FQGNSA. In DNA, the CDR3 is TGTGCCAGCAGCTTAGGGGCTAGCGGCTTGTACCAAGAGACCCAGTACTTC. This gives the protein CASSLGASGLYQETQYF.

This clonotype was seen a few times. This chain uses TRBV5-1 with TRBJ2-3; 9 nucleotides agree with TRBD1. This CDR3 contains 14 residues. Germline V gene data show CDR1 as SGHRS and CDR2 as YFSETQ. Germline trimming cut 4 bases from V and 4 bases from J; bases unmatched to any gene: 4. DNA of the CDR3: TGCGCCAGCAGCCCGGGGACAGGGTCAGATACGCAGTATTTT. It yields the protein CASSPGTGSDTQYF.

This clonotype appeared many times. The chain is built from TRBV29-1 and TRBJ2-1, with D possibly TRBD2 on 5 matching bases. Germline lookup yields CDR1 SQVTM and CDR2 ANQGSEA. Deletions cut 7 bases from V and 3 bases from J, with 7 bases between. This CDR3 spans 11 amino acids. In nucleotides, the CDR3 is TGCAGCGCCGGGGACTACAATGAGCAGTTCTTC. Amino acid sequence: CSAGDYNEQFF.

This clonotype was seen a few times. This sequence joins TRBV7-3 and TRBJ2-1; 9 nucleotides agree with TRBD2. V shed 3 bases and J 6 bases; nucleotides not matched to a gene: 9. CDR1 and CDR2 (germline): SGHTA, FQGTGA. This CDR3 is built from 16 residues. The CDR3 loop is CASSFLGAGGGNEQFF. CDR3 bases: TGTGCCAGCAGCTTTCTTGGAGCGGGAGGCGGCAATGAGCAGTTCTTC.

CDR3 DNA sequence: TGTGCCAGCAGCCCTGGGTATAATTCACCCCTCCACTTT. It codes for CASSPGYNSPLHF. The J gene is TRBJ1-6, the V gene TRBV7-9; D not resolved. V lost 5 bases to trimming and J lost 4 bases, with 6 bases between them. The CDR3 consists of 13 residues. The germline gives CDR1 SEHNR, CDR2 FQNEAQ (reference sequence).

Only a few counts were recorded for this clonotype. The rearrangement links TRBV6-5 to TRBJ2-6, with D perhaps assigned TRBD1 or TRBD2 (5 bases each). The CDR3 consists of 17 residues. V lost 0 bases and J lost 3, with 12 bases in between. Germline CDR1 reads MNHEY; CDR2 reads SVGAGI. The CDR3 DNA reads as TGTGCCAGCAGTTACTCTCCGCCAGGGAGTGGGGCCAACGTCCTGACTTTC. This codes for CASSYSPPGSGANVLTF.

The V call is TRBV7-2, the J call TRBJ1-2, with D perhaps matching TRBD1 (5 bases). Germline V gives CDR1 SGHTA, CDR2 FQGNSA. Trimming took off 5 bases at V and 4 bases at J, with 11 bases between the two ends. The CDR3 is 13 residues long. The CDR3 sequence is CASSPPGTYGYTF. DNA for the CDR3: TGTGCCAGCAGCCCTCCGGGGACCTATGGCTACACCTTC.

This clonotype was recorded once. CDR3 sequence (DNA): TGTGCCAGCAGTCCCCTTCCTGGACAGGGGGCGGGGGAAAAACTGTTTTTT. Protein product: CASSPLPGQGAGEKLFF. This chain uses TRBV28 with TRBJ1-4, with 11 bases aligning to TRBD1. V was clipped by 5 bases and J by 8 bases; unmatched bases: 13. The CDR3 length is 17 residues. Germline V CDR1 and CDR2: MDHEN, SYDVKM.

The chain uses TRBV12-3 or TRBV12-4 and TRBJ1-2; TRBD1 matches 9 bases. With 6 bases clipped from V and 8 bases from J, the junction kept 13 bases outside the gene matches. The CDR3 length is 15 residues. Here the CDR3 DNA reads TGTGCCAGCAGCCTACAGGGGGCAGAAGGTATCGGCTACACCTTC. Its translation is CASSLQGAEGIGYTF.

Remarks on this clonotype: One end of the junction does not line up with germline, which may come from a read error. The V and J genes are TRBV14 and TRBJ1-1, with D perhaps matching TRBD1 (5 bases). The CDR3 runs 16 residues. Germline CDR1 and CDR2: SGHDN and FVKESK. In nucleotides, the CDR3 is TGTGCCTGCAGCCACTCGCTGGGGAGGGGAGAGACTGAAGCTTTCTTT. This encodes CACSHSLGRGETEAFF.

The rearrangement uses TRBV7-2 and TRBJ2-6, with TRBD2 matching 8 bases. The CDR3 sequence is 18 residues long. Germline CDR1 and CDR2: SGHTA and FQGNSA. The J segment lost 0 bases and the V segment lost 1 base, leaving 5 bases of the junction unmatched. The CDR3 nucleotides read TGTGCCAGCAGCTTAGTTAGCGGGGCAAGCTCTGGGGCCAACGTCCTGACTTTC. This gives the protein CASSLVSGASSGANVLTF. Full variable domain (remainder filled in from reference TRBV7-2 and TRBJ2-6): GAGVSQSPSNKVTEKGKDVELRCDPISGHTALYWYRQSLGQGLEFLIYFQGNSAPDKSGLPSDRFSAERTGGSVSTLTIQRTQQEDSAVYLCASSLVSGASSGANVLTFGAGSRLTVL.

The chain links TRBV9 to TRBJ1-1, with a tentative D call TRBD1 (5 bases). CDR3 length: 16 residues. V was cut by 4 bases and J by 0 bases, with 16 bases left in between. Germline V gene lookup returns CDR1 SGDLS and CDR2 YYNGEE. Here the CDR3 reads CASSTHSGTVNTEAFF. In DNA, the CDR3 is TGTGCCAGCAGCACACACTCCGGGACGGTGAACACTGAAGCTTTCTTT. Filled out from reference TRBV9 and TRBJ1-1, the complete variable domain reads DSGVTQTPKHLITATGQRVTLRCSPRSGDLSVYWYQQSLDQGLQFLIQYYNGEERAKGNILERFSAQQFPDLHSELNLSSLELGDSALYFCASSTHSGTVNTEAFFGQGTRLTVV.

V is TRBV5-1 and J is TRBJ1-2; D is undetermined. Trimming left V 3 bases short and J 0 bases short, with 9 bases between. CDR3 length equals 14 residues. The germline V gene has CDR1 SGHRS and CDR2 YFSETQ. The CDR3 region has the DNA TGCGCCAGCAGCTCCCAAGGCACTAACTATGGCTACACCTTC. It encodes CASSSQGTNYGYTF.

This rearrangement joins TRBV5-6 to TRBJ1-2; D remains unclear. V was pared by 4 bases and J by 5 bases, with 12 bases between. Germline V gives CDR1 SGHDT, CDR2 YYEEEE. CDR3 length: 13 amino acids. CDR3 nucleotide sequence: TGTGCCAGCAGCCCCGCCGAGGGATATGGCTACACCTTC. It translates to CASSPAEGYGYTF.

For the CDR3, the DNA is TGCAGTGCTAGAGCGGGCGCTAGCTCAGATACGCAGTATTTT. This sequence encodes CSARAGASSDTQYF. The chain carries TRBV20-1 and TRBJ2-3; D possibly corresponds to TRBD2 (5 bases). Germline lookup yields CDR1 DFQATT and CDR2 SNEGSKA (reference sequence). Trimming left V 1 base short and J 4 bases short, with 12 bases between. This CDR3 has 14 residues.

The chain carries TRBV12-3 or TRBV12-4 and TRBJ1-1; no clear D gene. The CDR3 runs 14 residues. Trimming left V 3 bases short and J 3 bases short, with 11 bases between. DNA for the CDR3: TGTGCCAGCAGTTTGATCGCGGTTTACACTGAAGCTTTCTTT. Its protein product is CASSLIAVYTEAFF.

Only a few counts were recorded for this clonotype. The chain has TRBV12-3 or TRBV12-4 and TRBJ1-2; maybe TRBD1 (6 bases). CDR3 length equals 13 residues. Trimming pared 2 bases from V and 8 bases from J, leaving 12 bases between. CDR3 sequence: CASSLNVRGGYTF. CDR3 bases: TGTGCCAGCAGTTTAAACGTCAGGGGCGGCTACACCTTC.

This clonotype appeared many times. V gene TRBV10-3 combines with J gene TRBJ2-5, with 10 nucleotides matching TRBD2. V trimming: 10 bases; J trimming: 5 bases; junction bases outside the gene matches: 10. CDR1 and CDR2 from the germline V gene are ENHRY and SYGVKD. This CDR3 is 14 amino acids long. The CDR3 is CANSLAGAGETQYF. The CDR3 DNA reads TGTGCCAACTCCCTAGCGGGGGCCGGGGAGACCCAGTACTTC.

This clonotype occurred many times. This chain connects TRBV2 to TRBJ2-1; TRBD2 matches 9 bases. V was pared by 3 bases and J by 4 bases, with 7 bases of the junction left unmatched. The V gene's germline CDR1 is SNHLY and CDR2 FYNNEI. The length of the CDR3 is 16 residues. The CDR3 is CASSDAGGTRYNEQFF. CDR3 in DNA: TGTGCCAGCAGTGACGCGGGGGGGACTAGATACAATGAGCAGTTCTTC.

The J gene is TRBJ2-1, the V gene TRBV15; 16 bases map to TRBD2. The J segment lost 7 bases and the V segment lost 11 bases, leaving 8 bases of the junction unmatched. Germline-derived CDR1 and CDR2 are LNHNV and YYDKDF (reference sequence). The CDR3 is made up of 15 amino acids. CDR3 sequence (DNA): TGTGCCGCGAGCCCGGGACTAGCGGGGGGGAATGAGCAGTTCTTC. Translated: CAASPGLAGGNEQFF.

The chain joins TRBV7-9 to TRBJ2-1, with 10 positions matching TRBD2. The CDR3 totals 16 residues. The junction had 6 bases not matched to a gene; V was cut back by 0 bases and J by 7 bases. CDR1 is SEHNR, CDR2 FQNEAQ, per germline (reference sequence). The CDR3 is CASSLALAGVLNEQFF. The DNA for the CDR3 is TGTGCCAGCAGCTTAGCTCTAGCGGGGGTCTTAAATGAGCAGTTCTTC.

V usage is TRBV30 and J usage is TRBJ1-4, with a possible D match to TRBD1 (5 bases). Germline CDR1 is GTSNPN and CDR2 is SVGIG (reference sequence). The CDR3 has 13 amino acids. The V and J ends lost 0 bases and 7 bases respectively, with 9 bases between them. The CDR3 nucleotides read TGTGCCTGGAGTGTTAGACAGCTTGAAAAACTGTTTTTT. Translated, it gives CAWSVRQLEKLFF.